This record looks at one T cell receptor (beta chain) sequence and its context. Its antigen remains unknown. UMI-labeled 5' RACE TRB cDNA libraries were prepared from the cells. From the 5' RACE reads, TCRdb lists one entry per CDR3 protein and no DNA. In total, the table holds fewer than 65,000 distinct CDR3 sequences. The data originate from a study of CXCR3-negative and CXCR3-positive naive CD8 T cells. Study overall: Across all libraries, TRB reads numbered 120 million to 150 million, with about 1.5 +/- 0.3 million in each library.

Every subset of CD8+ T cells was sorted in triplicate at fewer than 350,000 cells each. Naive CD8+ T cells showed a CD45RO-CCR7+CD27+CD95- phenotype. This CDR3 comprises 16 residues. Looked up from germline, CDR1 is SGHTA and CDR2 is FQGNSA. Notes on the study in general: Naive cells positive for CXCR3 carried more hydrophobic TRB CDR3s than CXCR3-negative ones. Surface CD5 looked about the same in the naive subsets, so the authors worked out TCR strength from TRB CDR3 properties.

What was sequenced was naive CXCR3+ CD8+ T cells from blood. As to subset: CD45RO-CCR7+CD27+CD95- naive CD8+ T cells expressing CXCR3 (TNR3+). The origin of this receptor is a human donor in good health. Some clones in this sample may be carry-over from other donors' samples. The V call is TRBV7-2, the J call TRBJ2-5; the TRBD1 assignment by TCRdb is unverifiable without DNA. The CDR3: CASSSPRDSYQETQYF.